This passage covers 23 T cell receptor beta chains from one sample sequenced in a study of cytomegalovirus exposure and HLA in healthy donors. Primers: 60 Vbeta forward and 13 Jbeta reverse. The repertoire was sequenced with immunoSEQ multiplex PCR; TCRdb's copy has only in-frame clones and lacks some. The sample lists about 100,000 clones, roughly 75% occurring once. Sequencing was performed on PBMCs. The receptors come from a man aged 30 to 39 in good health and CMV-seronegative.

The genes are TRBV28 and TRBJ1-4; D remains unclear. Germline V gene data show CDR1 as MDHEN and CDR2 as SYDVKM. This CDR3 comprises 15 residues. Trimming left V 4 bases short and J 7 bases short, with 16 bases between. CDR3 coding DNA: TGTGCCAGCAGTTCCACCAGGTTAGGAGGTGAAAAACTGTTTTTT. Translating it yields CASSSTRLGGEKLFF.

The chain couples TRBV4-2 to TRBJ2-1, with unresolved D. Germline values: CDR1 LGHNA, CDR2 YNFKEQ. Trimming stripped 3 bases from V and 4 bases from J, with 13 bases between. The CDR3 consists of 15 residues. The CDR3 nucleotides are TGTGCCAGCAGCCATACCAGGATGTCTTACAATGAGCAGTTCTTC. It encodes CASSHTRMSYNEQFF.

The rearrangement joins TRBV10-2 to TRBJ2-6; D is perhaps TRBD2 (6 bases). V lost 6 bases and J lost 4, with 13 bases in between. Germline V gives CDR1 WSHSY, CDR2 SAAADI. The CDR3 spans 15 residues. CDR3 sequence: CASSLLATGANVLTF. The CDR3 nucleotides read TGCGCCAGCAGCCTACTAGCAACGGGGGCCAACGTCCTGACTTTC.

The chain has TRBV19 and TRBJ1-2; TRBD1 might be the D (6 bases). The germline V gene encodes CDR1 LNHDA and CDR2 SQIVND (reference sequence). V gave up 9 bases and J gave up 2 bases, with 22 bases separating them. The CDR3 has 16 amino acids. CDR3 DNA: TGTGCCAGCCTATCATATCTGCGACAGGAAAACTATGGCTACACCTTC. Translating gives CASLSYLRQENYGYTF.

There are a few counts of this clone. The CDR3 is CASSPGSENQPQHF. DNA for the CDR3: TGTGCCAGCAGTCCCGGGTCCGAGAATCAGCCCCAGCATTTT. The chain combines TRBV6-1 with TRBJ1-5, with unresolved D. The germline CDR1 and CDR2 sequences are MNHNS and SASEGT. V lost 5 bases, J lost 4 bases, and 12 bases lay in between. The CDR3 length is 14 residues.

V gene TRBV5-1 combines with J gene TRBJ1-2, with TRBD1 matching 10 bases. CDR1 is SGHRS and CDR2 is YFSETQ in the germline V gene. V shed 4 bases, J shed 3 bases, and the junction held 3 bases outside the gene matches. The CDR3 is 14 residues long. CDR3 coding DNA: TGCGCCAGCAGCCAGACAGGGGGCGACTATGGCTACACCTTC. Translating gives CASSQTGGDYGYTF.

This sequence joins TRBV18 and TRBJ2-5, with 8 bases identical to TRBD2. The CDR3 length is 15 residues. The ends lost 4 bases at V and 4 bases at J; junction bases unmatched: 8. Germline assignment: CDR1 KGHSH and CDR2 LQKENI. CDR3 sequence (DNA): TGTGCCAGCTCACGCGCGGGGGGCTTGGGAGAGACCCAGTACTTC. Translated, it gives CASSRAGGLGETQYF.

This chain uses TRBV11-1 with TRBJ1-5; no clear D. The CDR3 extends over 12 amino acids. Looked up from germline, CDR1 is SGHAT and CDR2 is FQDESV (reference sequence). The germline V and J ends were trimmed by 3 bases and 5 bases, with 5 bases remaining between them. The chain's CDR3 is CASSLRDQPQHF. For the CDR3, the DNA is TGTGCCAGCAGCTTGAGGGATCAGCCCCAGCATTTT.

The chain recombines TRBV5-1 with TRBJ2-7; D is ambiguous. CDR3 length equals 12 residues. From germline, CDR1 is SGHRS and CDR2 YFSETQ. The V gene lost 4 bases and the J gene lost 0 bases, with 5 bases spanning the gap. The CDR3 DNA reads as TGCGCCAGCAGCCCCAACTCCTACGAGCAGTACTTC. As protein: CASSPNSYEQYF.

The V gene is TRBV7-8, the J gene TRBJ1-2, with 9 bases fitting TRBD1. Germline assignment: CDR1 SGHVS and CDR2 FQNEAQ. V lost 4 bases and J lost 4; bases outside the gene matches: 10. The CDR3 totals 16 residues. The CDR3 protein is CASSSNTGGGGYGYTF. CDR3 sequence (DNA): TGTGCCAGCAGCTCGAATACAGGGGGCGGAGGCTATGGCTACACCTTC.

The rearrangement uses TRBV27 and TRBJ2-2; TRBD1 aligns across 7 bases. The ends lost 5 bases at V and 4 bases at J; junction bases unmatched: 7. Germline V gene lookup returns CDR1 MNHEY and CDR2 SMNVEV (reference sequence). The CDR3 length is 15 residues. CDR3 residues: CASSPQGQATGELFF. CDR3 nucleotides: TGTGCCAGCAGTCCCCAAGGACAGGCCACCGGGGAGCTGTTTTTT.

The V call is TRBV19, the J call TRBJ1-6; 8 bases are shared with TRBD1. The trim removed 5 bases at V and 4 bases at J, leaving 10 bases unmatched. The CDR3 contains 17 residues. Germline CDR1 LNHDA, CDR2 SQIVND (reference sequence). CDR3 amino acids: CASSDHRDRIYNSPLHF. The CDR3 DNA follows: TGTGCCAGTAGTGACCACCGGGACAGGATTTATAATTCACCCCTCCACTTT.

The chain carries TRBV7-6 and TRBJ2-3; 13 bases map to TRBD2. Germline CDR1 is SGHVS and CDR2 is FNYEAQ. Trimming took 6 bases from V and 4 from J; bases not matched to a gene: 4. The CDR3 extends over 15 amino acids. CDR3 in amino acids: CASRQTSGGPDTQYF. DNA of the CDR3: TGTGCCAGCAGACAGACTAGCGGGGGGCCAGATACGCAGTATTTT.

The chain recombines TRBV25-1 with TRBJ2-3; no definite D call. The CDR3 is made up of 15 amino acids. Germline CDR1 is MGHDK and CDR2 is SYGVNS. V gave up 7 bases and J gave up 1 base, with 15 bases separating them. CDR3: CASTPSVVRTDTQYF. In DNA form, the CDR3 reads TGTGCCAGCACCCCATCGGTCGTACGCACAGATACGCAGTATTTT.

The gene calls are TRBV25-1 and TRBJ2-7; 9 bases are shared with TRBD1. Germline trimming cut 6 bases from V and 3 bases from J; bases unmatched to any gene: 6. The CDR3 consists of 14 residues. CDR1 is MGHDK and CDR2 is SYGVNS in the germline V gene. The CDR3 region is CASRGQGGYYEQYF. The CDR3 DNA is TGTGCCAGCAGGGGACAGGGAGGGTACTACGAGCAGTACTTC.

The chain joins TRBV5-6 to TRBJ2-1; D is possibly TRBD1 (7 bases). V was pared by 0 bases and J by 4 bases, with 11 bases between. Germline loops: CDR1 SGHDT, CDR2 YYEEEE. The CDR3 has 15 amino acids. DNA of the CDR3: TGTGCCAGCAGCTTGGTGCCAGGGGGGTACAATGAGCAGTTCTTC. Amino acids: CASSLVPGGYNEQFF.

The V call is TRBV5-4, the J call TRBJ1-4, with 9 bases aligning to TRBD1. The CDR3 spans 15 residues. The germline V gene has CDR1 SGHNT and CDR2 YYREEE (reference sequence). V dropped 4 bases and J dropped 7; count of bases not matched to a gene: 8. Written as DNA, the CDR3 is TGTGCCAGCAGCCTTTCCGGGACAGGGAGTGAAAAACTGTTTTTT. Amino acid sequence: CASSLSGTGSEKLFF.

This rearrangement joins TRBV19 to TRBJ2-1, with D tentatively TRBD2 (5 bases). The CDR3 runs 14 residues. Trimming stripped 3 bases from V and 5 bases from J, with 11 bases between. Germline values: CDR1 LNHDA, CDR2 SQIVND (reference sequence). The CDR3 sequence is CASSITGLNNEQFF. DNA of the CDR3: TGTGCCAGTAGTATTACGGGGTTGAACAATGAGCAGTTCTTC.

The V and J genes are TRBV9 and TRBJ1-2; a weak D match, TRBD1 (5 bases). The CDR3 is 14 amino acids. V lost 3 bases, J lost 7 bases, and 16 bases lay in between. CDR1 SGDLS and CDR2 YYNGEE come from the germline V gene. The CDR3: CASSAQRGDFGYTF. The CDR3 coding sequence is TGTGCCAGCAGCGCCCAGCGGGGGGATTTTGGCTACACCTTC.

This clone was counted between two and nine times. CDR3 sequence reads: CASRGGLLNTGELFF. CDR3 bases: TGTGCCAGCAGGGGGGGACTGCTGAACACCGGGGAGCTGTTTTTT. The chain employs TRBV7-9 and TRBJ2-2; TRBD2 is a possible D gene (6 bases). Trimming took off 6 bases at V and 1 base at J, with 12 bases between the two ends. CDR3 size: 15 residues. Germline values: CDR1 SEHNR, CDR2 FQNEAQ (reference sequence).

The genes are TRBV9 and TRBJ2-7; possibly TRBD1 for D (6 bases). Deletions cut 4 bases from V and 0 bases from J, with 11 bases between. The CDR3 length is 14 residues. The germline gives CDR1 SGDLS, CDR2 YYNGEE. As DNA, the CDR3 is TGTGCCAGCAGCCCCGGGGACAACTCCTACGAGCAGTACTTC. This sequence encodes CASSPGDNSYEQYF.

This clone was detected only a few times. V gene TRBV29-1 combines with J gene TRBJ2-7, with a weak D call TRBD2 (6 bases). Germline lookup yields CDR1 SQVTM and CDR2 ANQGSEA. This CDR3 has 14 amino acids. V lost 0 bases, J lost 3 bases, and 12 bases lay in between. The DNA of the CDR3 is TGCAGCGTTGAAGATGGACTCGGGGGCTACGAGCAGTACTTC. It specifies CSVEDGLGGYEQYF.

The chain combines TRBV10-3 with TRBJ1-2, with D perhaps matching TRBD1 (5 bases). V dropped 8 bases and J dropped 7 bases, with 14 bases sitting between them. Germline values: CDR1 ENHRY, CDR2 SYGVKD. CDR3 length: 12 amino acids. The CDR3 bases are TGTGCCATCCAAGAAAGACAGTCTGGCTACACCTTC. Protein: CAIQERQSGYTF.